This section outlines one T cell receptor (beta chain) sequence together with its context. As yet, its antigen is unknown. Peripheral blood came from all dose cohorts at three timepoints. This entry belongs to a study of OX40 agonist ivuxolimab in advanced cancers. Turning to the study itself: Two patients with cutaneous melanoma and one with hepatocellular carcinoma, three in total, showed partial responses. Whole-study results and caveats: People who partly responded at 0.1-3.0 mg/kg had some of the least clonal expansion seen.

Sequencing was performed with immunoSEQ multiplex PCR; in TCRdb, only in-frame clones are kept and a portion is missing. This table holds 34,000 or so clones, 80% to 90% found once. The CDR3 totals 15 residues. J gave up 5 bases and V 2 bases, and 6 bases lay outside the gene matches. Germline V lookup: CDR1 MGHRA, CDR2 YSYEKL. The V call is TRBV4-1, the J call TRBJ2-5, with TRBD1 matching 9 bases. This TCR came from an adult with an advanced solid tumor such as melanoma, head and neck, liver or kidney cancer. Material: CD4+ or CD8+ T cells sorted from blood, obtained in a trial of the OX40 agonist ivuxolimab. In DNA, the CDR3 is TGCGCCAGCAGCCAAACCCGGACAGGGGCCGAGACCCAGTACTTC. It codes for CASSQTRTGAETQYF.